This T cell receptor (beta chain) derives from a study of early T cells in non-severe SARS-CoV-2 infection. Background on the study: Chains from this unsorted whole-blood bulk RNA could not be paired.

Notes on the study in general: Matches to VDJdb favored anti-spike CD8 responses and missed private and CD4 specificities.

V lost 2 bases to trimming and J lost 2 bases, with 7 bases between them. The CDR3 is 14 residues long. Germline V gene sequence: CDR1 MNHEY, CDR2 SVGAGI. Comment on this clonotype: What it binds is unknown.

TCRdb re-analysed the 5' RACE reads in MiXCR, keeping a single row per CDR3 protein. The sample carries 80,000 to 100,000 distinct CDR3 sequences, 9% to 15% recorded once. The origin of this receptor is an adult who was a healthcare worker with PCR-confirmed SARS-CoV-2 infection or an uninfected control (not recorded which). Sequencing was done on a sample of whole blood. The chain combines TRBV6-5 with TRBJ2-1, with D unclear. The CDR3 spells CASSYRSPYNEQFF. CDR3 coding DNA: TGTGCCAGCAGTTACCGGAGCCCCTACAATGAGCAGTTCTTC.